A selection of T cell receptor beta chains follows, all from one sample in a study of graft-versus-host responses after intestinal transplantation. Sequencing was performed with immunoSEQ multiplex PCR; in TCRdb, only in-frame clones are kept and a portion is missing. Among 20,000 or so clones listed, 70% to 90% were seen once. The sample consisted of PBMCs, taken 450 to 490 days after intestinal transplant. Receptors were obtained from a human patient who received an intestinal transplant, so some T cells may come from the graft donor. Both conserved end residues are part of each CDR3. D genes are given only for firm matches. Clone size, where shown, is once, few, many, or a class for clones that have expanded.

>.|13|TRBJ2-7|.|TRBV2
CASSDSLSYEQYF
TGTGCCAGCAGTGATTCCCTGTCCTACGAGCAGTACTTC
>.|14|TRBJ2-1|TRBD2|TRBV6-6
CASSYRGAYNEQFF
TGTGCCAGCAGTTACCGGGGGGCCTACAATGAGCAGTTCTTC
>.|14|TRBJ2-4|TRBD1|TRBV11-3
CASKHRGAKNIQYF
TGTGCCAGCAAACACAGGGGTGCCAAAAACATTCAGTACTTC
>.|16|TRBJ1-4|.|TRBV15
CATSRARQVINEKLFF
TGTGCCACCAGCAGAGCCAGACAGGTTATAAATGAAAAACTGTTTTTT
>.|18|TRBJ2-1|TRBD2|TRBV15
CATSRYPGLAGVSNEQFF
TGTGCCACCAGCAGATATCCGGGACTAGCGGGAGTTAGCAATGAGCAGTTCTTC
>.|15|TRBJ1-1|TRBD1|TRBV2
CASSQQGTMNTEAFF
TGTGCCAGCAGTCAACAGGGGACTATGAACACTGAAGCTTTCTTT
>.|14|TRBJ2-1|.|TRBV25-1
CASSRLGDNNEQFF
TGTGCCAGCAGTCGACTAGGAGATAACAATGAGCAGTTCTTC
>.|14|TRBJ2-3|.|TRBV27
CASSLVDPGDTQYF
TGTGCCAGCAGTTTAGTAGACCCAGGAGATACGCAGTATTTT
>.|15|TRBJ2-3|TRBD2|TRBV28
CASSFYGRTPDTQYF
TGTGCCAGCAGTTTTTACGGGAGGACCCCAGATACGCAGTATTTT
>.|16|TRBJ1-2|TRBD1|TRBV11-2
CASSLELAGGNYGYTF
TGTGCCAGCAGCTTAGAACTCGCAGGGGGCAACTATGGCTACACCTTC
>.|16|TRBJ2-6|.|TRBV18
CASSPQVGAGANVLTF
TGTGCCAGCTCACCTCAAGTTGGTGCTGGGGCCAACGTCCTGACTTTC
>.|13|TRBJ2-2|.|TRBV9
CASSGDGAGELFF
TGTGCCAGCAGCGGCGATGGCGCCGGGGAGCTGTTTTTT
>.|12|TRBJ1-5|.|TRBV9
CASSLPDQPQHF
TGTGCCAGCAGCCTCCCGGATCAGCCCCAGCATTTT
>once|16|TRBJ1-1|TRBD1|TRBV5-1
CASSSRQGYMNTEAFF
TGCGCCAGCAGCTCTCGACAGGGGTACATGAACACTGAAGCTTTCTTT
>.|14|TRBJ1-2|TRBD1|TRBV6-5
CASSYSQGQEGYTF
TGTGCCAGCAGTTACTCCCAGGGACAGGAGGGCTACACCTTC
>.|13|TRBJ2-6|.|TRBV6-1
CATEISGANVLTF
TGTGCCACCGAGATCTCTGGGGCCAACGTCCTGACTTTC
>.|16|TRBJ1-2|.|TRBV21-1
CASSIGDSKSNYGYTF
TGTGCCAGCAGCATAGGGGACAGCAAGTCTAACTATGGCTACACCTTC
>.|14|TRBJ2-3|.|TRBV29-1
CSASRASSTDTQYF
TGCAGCGCCAGCAGGGCATCTAGCACAGATACGCAGTATTTT
>.|13|TRBJ2-1|TRBD2|TRBV11-2
CASSLVGGSEQFF
TGTGCCAGCAGCTTAGTTGGCGGGAGTGAGCAGTTCTTC
>.|17|TRBJ2-7|.|TRBV10-3
CAISESGTLLSSYEQYF
TGTGCCATCAGTGAGTCAGGGACCCTCCTAAGCTCCTACGAGCAGTACTTC
>.|15|TRBJ2-7|TRBD2|TRBV19
CASSRTSGSYYEQYF
TGTGCCAGTAGTAGGACTAGCGGGAGTTACTACGAGCAGTACTTC
>once|13|TRBJ1-6|.|TRBV29-1
CSVIFSYNSPLHF
TGCAGCGTTATCTTCTCTTATAATTCACCCCTCCACTTT
>few|16|TRBJ1-3|.|TRBV28
CASSPTGYSSGNTIYF
TGTGCCAGCAGTCCTACAGGCTATTCATCTGGAAACACCATATATTTT
>.|13|TRBJ1-1|.|TRBV5-1
CASSDQGNTEAFF
TGCGCCAGCAGCGACCAGGGGAACACTGAAGCTTTCTTT
>.|15|TRBJ2-6|.|TRBV5-1
CASSSIGAGANVLTF
TGCGCCAGCAGCTCTATCGGCGCTGGGGCCAACGTCCTGACTTTC
>.|17|TRBJ2-5|.|TRBV4-1
CASSQVGRGAGQETQYF
TGCGCCAGCAGCCAAGTCGGCCGGGGGGCCGGCCAAGAGACCCAGTACTTC
>.|17|TRBJ2-1|.|TRBV27
CASRKTPQGAAYNEQFF
TGTGCCAGCAGGAAAACACCACAGGGAGCGGCCTACAATGAGCAGTTCTTC
>.|16|TRBJ2-7|.|TRBV5-1
CASSTEGLGATYEQYF
TGCGCCAGCAGCACGGAGGGACTGGGCGCCACCTACGAGCAGTACTTC
>.|14|TRBJ1-5|.|TRBV27
CASSFGTPPRPQHF
TGTGCCAGCAGCTTCGGGACCCCACCCAGGCCCCAGCATTTT
>.|13|TRBJ2-5|.|TRBV6-5
CASSEYLLETQYF
TGTGCCAGCAGTGAATATCTCCTGGAGACCCAGTACTTC
>.|17|TRBJ2-7|TRBD2|TRBV5-4
CASSFGTSGSGSYEQYF
TGTGCCAGCTCCTTCGGGACTAGCGGGAGTGGCTCCTACGAGCAGTACTTC
>.|13|TRBJ2-7|TRBD2|TRBV6-5
CASRSLAGAEQYF
TGTGCCAGCAGATCACTAGCGGGAGCCGAGCAGTACTTC